What follows are 29 T cell receptor beta chains derived from one specimen sequenced in a study of response to subunit inactivated influenza vaccine. From the RT-PCR reads, TCRdb called clonotypes with MiXCR, one entry per CDR3 protein. The data show fewer than 700,000 distinct CDR3 sequences, 10% to 15% seen once. The sequencing used PBMCs from blood, collected around seven weeks after vaccination. These TCRs come from a man aged 50 to 60 who received an inactivated influenza vaccine.

At least ten counts were recorded for this clonotype. The chain is built from TRBV20-1 and TRBJ2-3; the D gene is possibly TRBD1 (5 bases). Germline-derived CDR1 and CDR2 are DFQATT and SNEGSKA (reference sequence). The CDR3 consists of 14 residues. Trimming took off 1 base at V and 0 bases at J, with 8 bases between the two ends. CDR3 nucleotide sequence: TGCAGTGCTAGAGTTACAGGAAGCACAGATACGCAGTATTTT. As protein: CSARVTGSTDTQYF.

The V call is TRBV5-5, the J call TRBJ2-7; possible D gene TRBD1, 6 bases. The CDR3 loop spans 15 amino acids. V lost 3 bases and J lost 5, with 18 bases in between. The germline V gene has CDR1 SGHKS and CDR2 YYEKEE (reference sequence). The CDR3 sequence is CASSYSQGVINEQYF. The CDR3, as DNA: TGTGCCAGCAGCTACTCACAGGGTGTCATCAACGAGCAGTACTTC.

The chain has TRBV3-1 and TRBJ2-7; TRBD1 might be the D (6 bases). The ends were cut back, 4 bases at V and 2 bases at J, with 21 bases in the middle. Germline V gene sequence: CDR1 LGHDT, CDR2 YNNKEL (reference sequence). The CDR3 extends over 17 amino acids. In DNA form, the CDR3 reads TGTGCCAGCAGCCTCACCGGGCGAACGGGACATCCCTACGAGCAGTACTTC. It is translated as CASSLTGRTGHPYEQYF.

This clonotype was seen a few times. The rearrangement joins TRBV19 to TRBJ1-1, with TRBD1 as a possible D gene (6 bases). This CDR3 is built from 15 residues. The V end was cut by 7 bases, the J end by 0 bases, with 15 bases between. Germline V gene sequence: CDR1 LNHDA, CDR2 SQIVND (reference sequence). This CDR3 reads CASTHVQGLNTEAFF. The CDR3, as DNA: TGTGCCAGTACCCATGTACAGGGCTTGAACACTGAAGCTTTCTTT.

This clonotype was picked up many times. V is TRBV12-3 or TRBV12-4 and J is TRBJ1-1; the D gene is possibly TRBD1 (6 bases). V lost 6 bases, J lost 0 bases, and 11 bases lay in between. The CDR3 consists of 14 residues. CDR3 sequence: CASRGTNMNTEAFF. The CDR3 DNA follows: TGTGCCAGCAGGGGGACAAACATGAACACTGAAGCTTTCTTT.

This clonotype was recorded a few times. The gene calls are TRBV19 and TRBJ1-5, with D unresolved. Germline loops: CDR1 LNHDA, CDR2 SQIVND (reference sequence). The CDR3 is 14 residues long. V was clipped by 3 bases and J by 4 bases, with 10 bases between them. As DNA, the CDR3 is TGTGCCAGTAGTATCGGGTCGGGGAATCAGCCCCAGCATTTT. Protein: CASSIGSGNQPQHF.

The table lists this clonotype with a few counts. CDR3 bases: TGCAGTGCGGGGGATCGGACAGGGGGCGACGAGCAGTACTTC. Amino acids: CSAGDRTGGDEQYF. The chain combines TRBV20-1 with TRBJ2-7; 11 positions match TRBD1. Germline V gene lookup returns CDR1 DFQATT and CDR2 SNEGSKA (reference sequence). The CDR3 is 14 residues long. J was trimmed by 5 bases and V by 6 bases; bases with no gene match: 9.

This clonotype was recorded a few times. V gene TRBV6-5 combines with J gene TRBJ2-1, with D possibly TRBD1 on 5 matching bases. The CDR3 has 14 residues. CDR1 MNHEY and CDR2 SVGAGI come from the germline V gene. V lost 6 bases to trimming and J lost 3 bases, with 12 bases between them. The CDR3 loop is CASSYRYSYNEQFF. The CDR3 DNA follows: TGTGCCAGCAGCTACAGGTATAGCTACAATGAGCAGTTCTTC.

There are many counts of this clonotype. The J gene is TRBJ2-5, the V gene TRBV29-1; D call uncertain. V was pared by 0 bases and J by 3 bases, with 11 bases between. Germline CDR1 SQVTM, CDR2 ANQGSEA. The CDR3 spans 14 residues. The CDR3 DNA reads as TGCAGCGTTGAAGATCTCGTAGTCGAAGAGACCCAGTACTTC. It codes for CSVEDLVVEETQYF.

This clonotype occurred a few times. The chain couples TRBV5-1 to TRBJ2-5; no clear D gene. The CDR3 is 13 amino acids. The V gene lost 0 bases and the J gene lost 3 bases, with 6 bases spanning the gap. Germline lookup yields CDR1 SGHRS and CDR2 YFSETQ. The CDR3 sequence: CASSLELKETQYF. CDR3 coding DNA: TGCGCCAGCAGCTTGGAACTAAAAGAGACCCAGTACTTC.

The rearrangement uses TRBV4-1 and TRBJ2-7, with D maybe TRBD1 (7 bases). V lost 0 bases and J 5 bases, leaving 14 bases between the germline ends. Germline V gene lookup returns CDR1 MGHRA and CDR2 YSYEKL. The CDR3 extends over 15 amino acids. CDR3: CASSQDRTGGDEQYF. The CDR3 DNA reads as TGCGCCAGCAGCCAAGACCGGACAGGAGGGGACGAGCAGTACTTC.

A few counts support this clonotype. CDR3 nucleotides: TGTGCCAGCACCAGTATTCAGACGGCTAGAAGGAACACTGAAGCTTTCTTT. This codes for CASTSIQTARRNTEAFF. The chain couples TRBV28 to TRBJ1-1, with D uncertain. Germline values: CDR1 MDHEN, CDR2 SYDVKM. The CDR3 extends over 17 amino acids. The germline V and J ends were trimmed by 7 bases and 1 base, with 22 bases remaining between them.

The chain combines TRBV15 with TRBJ1-4, with D unclear. V was pared by 0 bases and J by 4 bases, with 3 bases between. The V gene's germline CDR1 is LNHNV and CDR2 YYDKDF (reference sequence). The CDR3 is 13 residues long. The CDR3: CATSRDHNEKLFF. In nucleotides, the CDR3 is TGTGCCACCAGCAGAGATCATAATGAAAAACTGTTTTTT.

This clonotype was seen a handful of times. The DNA for the CDR3 is TGTGCCAGCAGTTTAGGCTGGTCAGGCTACACCTTC. Protein: CASSLGWSGYTF. The chain couples TRBV12-3 or TRBV12-4 to TRBJ1-2; D is ambiguous. The CDR3 runs 12 residues. The V and J ends lost 1 base and 8 bases respectively, with 8 bases between them.

The chain recombines TRBV29-1 with TRBJ2-2, with D perhaps given as TRBD1 or TRBD2 (5 bases each). V dropped 4 bases and J dropped 2 bases, with 8 bases sitting between them. Looked up from germline, CDR1 is SQVTM and CDR2 is ANQGSEA. CDR3 size: 13 residues. The CDR3 here is CSVVGDNTGELFF. The CDR3 nucleotides read TGCAGCGTTGTAGGGGACAACACCGGGGAGCTGTTTTTT.

The chain combines TRBV7-2 with TRBJ2-3; D gene unclear. CDR1 and CDR2 from the germline V gene are SGHTA and FQGNSA. CDR3 length: 15 residues. The V end was cut by 5 bases, the J end by 2 bases, with 14 bases between. The CDR3 DNA reads TGTGCCAGCAGCCGACAAGCCCTTTTCACAGATACGCAGTATTTT. As protein: CASSRQALFTDTQYF.

The chain recombines TRBV6-1 with TRBJ2-5; D is perhaps TRBD1 or TRBD2 (6 bases each). V gave up 2 bases and J gave up 1 base, with 8 bases separating them. CDR1 MNHNS and CDR2 SASEGT come from the germline V gene. The CDR3 loop spans 14 amino acids. CDR3 sequence (DNA): TGTGCCAGCAGTGAATGGGGGGCCCAAGAGACCCAGTACTTC. Translated, it gives CASSEWGAQETQYF.

The J gene is TRBJ2-5, the V gene TRBV13; 9 bases align to TRBD2. Unmatched junction bases numbered 8, after V lost 5 bases and J lost 4 bases. The CDR3 runs 15 residues. Looked up from germline, CDR1 is PRHDT and CDR2 is FYEKMQ (reference sequence). CDR3 DNA: TGTGCCAGCAGCGTTATAGCGGGGGCGAGAGAGACCCAGTACTTC. This gives the protein CASSVIAGARETQYF.

The chain employs TRBV4-2 and TRBJ1-1, with no clear D. CDR1 and CDR2 from the germline V gene are LGHNA and YNFKEQ. The CDR3 is 13 residues long. The V gene lost 1 base and the J gene lost 6 bases, with 9 bases spanning the gap. CDR3 region: CASSQGRGSEAFF. CDR3 bases: TGTGCCAGCAGCCAAGGACGGGGTTCTGAAGCTTTCTTT.

This clonotype has more than one count but fewer than ten. The rearrangement uses TRBV24-1 and TRBJ2-1; 10 nucleotides agree with TRBD2. Germline assignment: CDR1 KGHDR and CDR2 SFDVKD. V shed 0 bases, J shed 3 bases, and the junction held 1 base outside the gene matches. CDR3 length: 16 residues. Here the CDR3 DNA reads TGTGCCACCAGTGATTTGCCTAGCGGGAGCTACAATGAGCAGTTCTTC. Protein: CATSDLPSGSYNEQFF.

The chain couples TRBV7-6 to TRBJ2-7; either TRBD1 or TRBD2 may fit D (5 bases each). Trimming shortened V by 5 bases and J by 8 bases, and 22 bases separated the two germline ends. The V gene's germline CDR1 is SGHVS and CDR2 FNYEAQ. The CDR3 sequence is 15 residues long. The CDR3 region has the DNA TGTGCCAGCAGCCAGACCTGGGACCCTTGGGGACAGCAGTACTTC. Protein: CASSQTWDPWGQQYF.

This CDR3 reads CAISGAELNTGELFF. DNA of the CDR3: TGTGCCATCAGTGGTGCGGAACTGAACACCGGGGAGCTGTTTTTT. The J gene is TRBJ2-2, the V gene TRBV10-3; D remains unclear. Trimming cost V 4 bases and J 1 base, with 10 bases left between them. CDR1 is ENHRY, CDR2 SYGVKD, per germline. The CDR3 is 15 amino acids.

Many counts were recorded for this clonotype. The chain has TRBV7-9 and TRBJ2-1, with 9 bases matching TRBD1. J was trimmed by 4 bases and V by 1 base; bases with no gene match: 8. CDR3 length: 17 amino acids. The germline CDR1 and CDR2 sequences are SEHNR and FQNEAQ (reference sequence). In DNA form, the CDR3 reads TGTGCCAGCAGCTTAGTGGGTACGGGACAGGGTTACAATGAGCAGTTCTTC. Translation: CASSLVGTGQGYNEQFF.

Comment on this clonotype: One end of the junction does not line up with germline, which may come from a read error. This chain joins TRBV7-2 and TRBJ2-3; weak D call: TRBD1 (6 bases). The CDR3 is 13 residues long. Germline assignment: CDR1 SGHTA and CDR2 FQGNSA. The CDR3 spells CGSSPNRADTQYF. CDR3 nucleotides: TGTGGCAGCAGCCCGAACAGGGCAGATACGCAGTATTTT.

The chain couples TRBV20-1 to TRBJ2-3; TRBD2 matches 8 bases. Germline-derived CDR1 and CDR2 are DFQATT and SNEGSKA (reference sequence). The CDR3 extends over 15 amino acids. V was clipped by 3 bases and J by 3 bases; unmatched bases: 8. The CDR3 sequence is CSASVSGSLTDTQYF. The CDR3 DNA reads as TGCAGTGCTAGCGTCAGCGGGAGTTTGACAGATACGCAGTATTTT.

This clonotype was seen a handful of times. The chain links TRBV15 to TRBJ2-3; 7 positions agree with TRBD1. The length of the CDR3 is 15 residues. Germline V gene data show CDR1 as LNHNV and CDR2 as YYDKDF (reference sequence). V shed 0 bases, J shed 6 bases, and the junction held 6 bases outside the gene matches. CDR3 in DNA: TGTGCCACCAGCAGAGACGGGACAGCTTCCGATACGCAGTATTTT. Protein sequence: CATSRDGTASDTQYF.

The chain recombines TRBV4-1 with TRBJ1-2; D is ambiguous. The length of the CDR3 is 14 residues. The V and J ends lost 1 base and 5 bases respectively, with 11 bases between them. In germline, CDR1 is MGHRA, CDR2 YSYEKL. This chain's CDR3 is CASSQVLLEYGYTF. In nucleotides, the CDR3 is TGCGCCAGCAGCCAAGTATTGCTGGAGTATGGCTACACCTTC.

This clonotype was seen ten or more times. V usage is TRBV6-1 and J usage is TRBJ2-1; TRBD2 aligns across 9 bases. The trim removed 6 bases at V and 5 bases at J, leaving 8 bases unmatched. Germline V gene data show CDR1 as MNHNS and CDR2 as SASEGT. CDR3 length equals 15 residues. CDR3 residues: CASSHGTSLNNEQFF. The CDR3 region has the DNA TGTGCCAGCAGCCACGGGACTAGCCTCAACAATGAGCAGTTCTTC.

This clonotype has just a few counts. The chain uses TRBV6-5 and TRBJ2-1, with a weak D call TRBD2 (5 bases). The CDR3 runs to 14 residues. The germline V gene encodes CDR1 MNHEY and CDR2 SVGAGI. The V end lost 3 bases, the J end lost 5 bases, and 11 bases lay between the germline ends. The CDR3 is CASSYSRRNNEQFF. The DNA for the CDR3 is TGTGCCAGCAGTTATTCTAGGAGGAACAATGAGCAGTTCTTC.